This TCR beta chain was sequenced during a study of shared clonotypes between healthy human individuals. As for the study in general: Plates per donor: three CD4 naive, three CD4 memory, two CD8 naive, one CD8 memory.

Authors' analysis steps: There were no quality scores in the junction-only immunoSEQ sequences, so filtering differed. This table comes from immunoSEQ multiplex PCR, and its TCRdb copy is limited to in-frame clones, with some not included. V, J and clone size were drawn from that table, and D and trimming were deduced from the DNA. The data show about 680,000 clones, about 91% seen once. It was CD45RO-negative cells, positively selected for CCR7, that made up naive CD8 cells, with terminally differentiated effector memory CD45RA+ cells excluded. The donor population consisted of healthy HIV-negative adults with no recent acute infections or vaccinations. The receptor was derived from a man aged 25-45 years in good health. Sequencing was carried out using naive CD8+ T cells sorted from blood.

CDR3: CASSYRGGTGELFF. For the CDR3, the DNA is TGTGCCAGCAGCTACAGAGGCGGGACCGGGGAGCTGTTTTTT. J is TRBJ2-2 and V is TRBV14, with a weak D call TRBD2 (5 bases). The V and J ends lost 5 bases and 5 bases respectively, with 12 bases between them. The CDR3 runs 14 residues. CDR1 and CDR2 (germline): SGHDN, FVKESK.